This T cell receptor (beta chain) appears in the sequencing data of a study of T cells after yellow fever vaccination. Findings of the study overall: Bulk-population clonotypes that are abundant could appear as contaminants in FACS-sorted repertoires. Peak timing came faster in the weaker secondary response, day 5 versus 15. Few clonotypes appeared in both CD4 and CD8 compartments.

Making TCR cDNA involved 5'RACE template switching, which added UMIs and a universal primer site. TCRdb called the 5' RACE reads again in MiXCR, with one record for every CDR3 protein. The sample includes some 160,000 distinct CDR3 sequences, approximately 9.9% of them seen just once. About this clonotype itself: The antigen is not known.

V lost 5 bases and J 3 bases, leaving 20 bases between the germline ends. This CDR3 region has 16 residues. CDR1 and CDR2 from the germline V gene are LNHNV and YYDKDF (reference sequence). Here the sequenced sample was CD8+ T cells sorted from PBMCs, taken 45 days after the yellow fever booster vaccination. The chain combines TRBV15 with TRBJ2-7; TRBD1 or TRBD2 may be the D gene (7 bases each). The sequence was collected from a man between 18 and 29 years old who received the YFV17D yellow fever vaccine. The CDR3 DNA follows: TGTGCCACCAGCCCAAGGGAGGGGGCCCCCGTCTACGAGCAGTACGTC. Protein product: CATSPREGAPVYEQYV.